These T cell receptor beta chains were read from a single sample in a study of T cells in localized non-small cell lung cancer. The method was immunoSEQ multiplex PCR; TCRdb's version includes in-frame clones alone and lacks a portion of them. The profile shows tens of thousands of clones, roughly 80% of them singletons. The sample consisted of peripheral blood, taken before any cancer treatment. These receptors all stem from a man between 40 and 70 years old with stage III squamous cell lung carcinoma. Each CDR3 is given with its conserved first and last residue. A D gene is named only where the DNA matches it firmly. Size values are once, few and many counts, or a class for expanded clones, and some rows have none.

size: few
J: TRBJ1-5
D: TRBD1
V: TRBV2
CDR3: CASSEAGGGFRNQPQHF
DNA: TGTGCCAGCAGTGAAGCGGGAGGGGGCTTCCGCAATCAGCCCCAGCATTTT

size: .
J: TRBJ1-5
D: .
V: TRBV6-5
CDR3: CASSYGGLLQPQHF
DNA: TGTGCCAGCAGTTACGGGGGATTGCTTCAGCCCCAGCATTTT

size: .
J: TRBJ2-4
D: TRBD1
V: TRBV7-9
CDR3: CASSRTGNGAKNIQYF
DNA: TGTGCCAGCAGCCGGACAGGGAATGGGGCCAAAAACATTCAGTACTTC

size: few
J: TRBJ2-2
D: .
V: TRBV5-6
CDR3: CASSWGGPRGGELFF
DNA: TGTGCCAGCAGCTGGGGGGGCCCCCGAGGCGGGGAGCTGTTTTTT

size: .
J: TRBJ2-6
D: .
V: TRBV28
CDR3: CASRESLSGANVLTF
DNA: TGTGCCAGCAGAGAAAGCTTGTCTGGGGCCAACGTCCTGACTTTC

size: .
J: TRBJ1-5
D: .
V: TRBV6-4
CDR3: CASSDSGSSTDQPQHF
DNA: TGTGCCAGCAGTGACTCGGGGAGTAGTACGGATCAGCCCCAGCATTTT

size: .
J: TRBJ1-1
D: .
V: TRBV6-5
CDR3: CASSTLRGNTEAFF
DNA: TGTGCCAGCAGTACCCTCAGGGGGAACACTGAAGCTTTCTTT

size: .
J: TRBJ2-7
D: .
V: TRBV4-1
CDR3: CASSQLQDEQYF
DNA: TGCGCCAGCAGCCAGCTTCAGGACGAGCAGTACTTC

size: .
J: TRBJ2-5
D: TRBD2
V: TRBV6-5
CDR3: CASSKGTSGGETQYF
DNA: TGTGCCAGCAGTAAAGGGACTAGCGGGGGAGAGACCCAGTACTTC

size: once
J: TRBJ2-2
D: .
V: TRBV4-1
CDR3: CASSQDVQVRNTGELFF
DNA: TGCGCCAGCAGCCAAGATGTTCAGGTCAGGAACACCGGGGAGCTGTTTTTT

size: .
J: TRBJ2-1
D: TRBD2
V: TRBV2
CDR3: CASNLGLAKAEQFF
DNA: TGTGCCAGCAACTTAGGACTAGCGAAAGCTGAGCAGTTCTTC